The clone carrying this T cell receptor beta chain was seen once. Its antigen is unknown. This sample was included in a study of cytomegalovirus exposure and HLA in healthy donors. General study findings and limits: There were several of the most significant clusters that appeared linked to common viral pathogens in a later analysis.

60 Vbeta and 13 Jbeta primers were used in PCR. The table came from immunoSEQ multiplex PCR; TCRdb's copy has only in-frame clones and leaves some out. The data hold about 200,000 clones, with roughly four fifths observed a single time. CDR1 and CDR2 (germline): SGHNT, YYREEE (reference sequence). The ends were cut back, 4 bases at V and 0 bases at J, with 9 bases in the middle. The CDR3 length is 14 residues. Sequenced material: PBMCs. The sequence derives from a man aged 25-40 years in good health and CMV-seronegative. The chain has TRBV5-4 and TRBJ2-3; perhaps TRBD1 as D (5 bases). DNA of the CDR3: TGTGCCAGCAGCCAGGGTCTTAGCACAGATACGCAGTATTTT. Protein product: CASSQGLSTDTQYF.